The clone carrying this TCR beta chain appeared many times. The antigen remains unidentified. This specimen belongs to a study of Graves' ophthalmopathy and Graves' hyperthyroidism. Disease in donors with ophthalmopathy had moderate-to-severe activity, CAS ≥3, NOSPECS ≥4 and under 3 months' duration. Patients with other autoimmune diseases, uncontrolled infections, pregnancy or lactation were excluded. Clinical symptoms, serum thyroxine, TRAb, thyroid ultrasound and orbital computed tomography formed the basis of diagnosis. Overall study results and limits: The blood repertoire also included most expanded thyroid clonotypes above 0.001 frequency.

The CDR3 has 14 amino acids. Trimming removed 7 bases at V and 1 base at J, with 13 bases between. Germline-derived CDR1 and CDR2 are MNHEY and SVGAGI. The authors amplified TCR beta CDR3 regions, and they did so from RNA transcripts for repertoire sequencing. RT-PCR in the first round used HTBI primers; a second-round multiplex PCR followed. TCRdb fed the multiplex PCR reads into MiXCR, producing one record per CDR3 protein. The table lists roughly 300,000 distinct CDR3 sequences, under 20% of them singletons, with around an eighth in the top ten. The sequencing sample was made of peripheral blood. This sequence was found in an adult man with Graves' ophthalmopathy. The chain recombines TRBV6-5 with TRBJ1-2; D gene unclear. CDR3 residues: CASTLSGYNYGYTF. The CDR3 coding sequence is TGTGCCAGCACCCTATCGGGGTATAACTATGGCTACACCTTC.